Following are 4 T cell receptor beta chains from one sample sequenced in a study of blood T cells in healthy people across ages (dated by TCRdb to the mid-2010s). Libraries were prepared through 5' RACE. Sequenced on an Illumina HiSeq 2500. A second 7 to 11 cycle PCR used a sample-barcoded 5' primer and a J-beta primer mix. TCRdb took the public reads, trimmed them with fastp at Q25, ran MiXCR for clone calling and kept in-frame beta chains. Rows with one shared CDR3 protein collapse into an entry with the most common genes and DNA. The sample includes just over 800,000 distinct CDR3 sequences, with around 62% observed a single time. The top ten constitute about a quarter of the sample. Specimen: blood. Every receptor here comes from a man younger than 40 in good health.

The table lists this clonotype with a few counts. This sequence joins TRBV30 and TRBJ2-4, with TRBD2 matching over 11 bases. V gave up 1 base and J gave up 3 bases; unmatched junction bases: 14. Per germline, CDR1 GTSNPN and CDR2 SVGIG (reference sequence). This CDR3 contains 19 residues. Here the CDR3 DNA reads TGTGCCTGGAGTGGAGGGACTAGCGGTTACCTCCAGGGCAAAAACATTCAGTACTTC. Translating it yields CAWSGGTSGYLQGKNIQYF.

The rearrangement uses TRBV12-3 or TRBV12-4 and TRBJ2-7, with D unclear. The V gene lost 3 bases and the J gene lost 4 bases, with 13 bases spanning the gap. This CDR3 region has 14 residues. The CDR3 region is CASSFQTLRYEQYF. The CDR3 DNA sequence: TGTGCCAGCAGTTTTCAGACGTTGAGGTACGAGCAGTACTTC.

V gene TRBV13 combines with J gene TRBJ2-7; D may be TRBD1 (6 bases). Looked up from germline, CDR1 is PRHDT and CDR2 is FYEKMQ (reference sequence). This CDR3 has 15 amino acids. Trimming took off 4 bases at V and 6 bases at J, with 19 bases between the two ends. The CDR3 spells CASSSNRDTPREQYF. The CDR3 DNA follows: TGTGCCAGCAGCTCCAACAGGGATACCCCTCGCGAGCAGTACTTC.

This rearrangement joins TRBV6-5 to TRBJ1-4; the D is unclear. CDR1 and CDR2 from the germline V gene are MNHEY and SVGAGI. The CDR3 is 19 amino acids. Trimming left V 0 bases short and J 2 bases short, with 19 bases between. The CDR3 protein is CASSYSSVTVPLTNEKLFF. In DNA, the CDR3 is TGTGCCAGCAGTTACTCGAGTGTGACGGTACCGTTGACTAATGAAAAACTGTTTTTT.